The source of this T cell receptor beta chain is a study of cytomegalovirus exposure and HLA in healthy donors. Trimming shortened V by 6 bases and J by 1 base, and 13 bases separated the two germline ends. Germline CDR1 is MNHEY and CDR2 is SMNVEV (reference sequence). The CDR3 runs to 15 residues. As to this clone: What it recognizes is unknown.

Study-wide results and limits: Most TCR beta V segments were productive about 90% or about 30% of the time in an earlier analysis.

Both 60 Vbeta primers and 13 Jbeta primers went into the PCR. Method: immunoSEQ multiplex PCR; TCRdb's copy keeps in-frame clones and lacks some. This listing includes 45,000 to 60,000 clones. The rearrangement links TRBV27 to TRBJ1-3, with D unclear. Sequencing was performed on PBMCs. The clonotype originates from a woman between 40 and 55 years old in good health and CMV-seronegative. DNA for the CDR3: TGTGCCAGCAGGCCTAGCACGCGATCTGGAAACACCATATATTTT. It yields the protein CASRPSTRSGNTIYF.